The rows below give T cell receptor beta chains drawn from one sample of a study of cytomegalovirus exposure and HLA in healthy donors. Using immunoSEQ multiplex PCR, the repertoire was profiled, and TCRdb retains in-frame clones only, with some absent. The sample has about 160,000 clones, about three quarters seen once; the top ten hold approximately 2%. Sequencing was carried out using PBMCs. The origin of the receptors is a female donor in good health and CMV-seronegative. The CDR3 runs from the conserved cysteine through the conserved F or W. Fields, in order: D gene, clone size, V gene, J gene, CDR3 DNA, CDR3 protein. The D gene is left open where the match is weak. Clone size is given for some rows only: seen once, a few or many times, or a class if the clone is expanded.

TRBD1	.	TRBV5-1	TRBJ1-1	TGCGCCAGCAGCTTTCAGGGGGCCGGGAACACTGAAGCTTTCTTT	CASSFQGAGNTEAFF
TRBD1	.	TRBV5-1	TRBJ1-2	TGCGCCAGCAGCTTGCTCGACGGACAGGGGGCGCGGTATGGCTACACCTTC	CASSLLDGQGARYGYTF
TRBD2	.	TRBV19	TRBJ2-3	TGTGCCAGTAGTCCCCTGGAGAGGGAGGGCTCTGGAAATACGCAGTATTTT	CASSPLEREGSGNTQYF
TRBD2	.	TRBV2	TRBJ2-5	TGTGCCATCTCCTTACTAGCGGGAATGGGGACCCAGTACTTC	CAISLLAGMGTQYF
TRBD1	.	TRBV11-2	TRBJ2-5	TGTGCCAGCAGCTCGGACAGGGGGAAGGAGACCCAGTACTTC	CASSSDRGKETQYF
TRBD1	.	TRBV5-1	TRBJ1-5	TGCGCCAGCAGCTTGGAGGCAGGGGGTCAGCCCCAGCATTTT	CASSLEAGGQPQHF
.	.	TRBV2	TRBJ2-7	TGTGCCAGCAGGGATCGTATAGGGGTATCAGGCGAGCAGTACTTC	CASRDRIGVSGEQYF
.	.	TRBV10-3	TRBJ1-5	TGTGCCATCAGTGGGGGGGAGGCCAATCAGCCCCAGCATTTT	CAISGGEANQPQHF
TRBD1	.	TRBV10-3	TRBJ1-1	TGTGCCATCAGTGAGAAGGGGGCGGACACCGAAGCTTTCTTT	CAISEKGADTEAFF
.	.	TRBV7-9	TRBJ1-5	TGTGCCAGCAGTCCTCAGGGGTTTGGGAATCAGCCCCAGCATTTT	CASSPQGFGNQPQHF
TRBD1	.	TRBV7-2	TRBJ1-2	TGTGCCAGCAGCCCTCCGAGGGCAGGGGGCATCGGCTACACCTTC	CASSPPRAGGIGYTF
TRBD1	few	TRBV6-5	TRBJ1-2	TGTGCCAGCAGTTACTCGGCGACAGGGTCCTATGGCTACACCTTC	CASSYSATGSYGYTF
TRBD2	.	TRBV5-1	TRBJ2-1	TGCGCCAGCAGCCCTAGCGGGGGGCCCTACAATGAGCAGTTCTTC	CASSPSGGPYNEQFF
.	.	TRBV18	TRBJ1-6	TGTGCCAGCTCACCGCCAGGGTATAATTCACCCCTCCACTTT	CASSPPGYNSPLHF
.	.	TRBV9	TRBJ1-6	TGTGCCAGCAGCGGGGGGGAGGGGTTGGGAAAATCACCCCACCACTTT	CASSGGEGLGKSPHHF
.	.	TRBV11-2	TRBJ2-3	TGTGCCAGCAGCTTAGCTGGCGGGCACAGCACAGATACGCAGTATTTT	CASSLAGGHSTDTQYF
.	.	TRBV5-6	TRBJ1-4	TGTGCCAGCAGCACTGTTGTTATGGGGGCAGGAGAAAAACTGTTTTTT	CASSTVVMGAGEKLFF
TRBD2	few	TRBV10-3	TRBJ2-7	TGTGCCATCAACCCGGCTAGCGGCTACGAGCAGTACTTC	CAINPASGYEQYF
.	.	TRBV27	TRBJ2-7	TGTGCCAGCAGGCGCGGTCTCGAGCAGTACTTC	CASRRGLEQYF
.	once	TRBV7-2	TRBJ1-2	TGTGCCAGCAGCTTCCGCCAGGGTTCCAACTATGGCTACACCTTC	CASSFRQGSNYGYTF
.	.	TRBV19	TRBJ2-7	TGTGCCAGTAGTAGCCCCCGCGGCAGCGTTGCCTACGAGCAGTACTTC	CASSSPRGSVAYEQYF
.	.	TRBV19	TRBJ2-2	TGTGCCAGCCGGACAGATACCGGGGAGCTGTTTTTT	CASRTDTGELFF
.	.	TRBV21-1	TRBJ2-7	TGTGCCAGCAGCAAAGACAGGACGCTGAAGGTTGACATTATTAGAGTGCAGTACTTC	CASSKDRTLKVDIIRVQYF
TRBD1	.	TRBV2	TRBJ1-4	TGTGCCAGCAGTGGGGGGACAGGGGGAGAAAAACTGTTTTTT	CASSGGTGGEKLFF
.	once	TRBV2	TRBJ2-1	TGTGCCAGCAGTGGCGCGGGGGCTAGCCCTCCCTTCTTC	CASSGAGASPPFF
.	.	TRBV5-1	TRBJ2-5	TGCGCCAGCAGGAGGGGGGGGGCTGACCAAGAGACCCAGTACTTC	CASRRGGADQETQYF
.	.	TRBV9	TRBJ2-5	TGTGCCAGCAGCCAAGAGCCGTACCAAGAGACCCAGTACTTC	CASSQEPYQETQYF
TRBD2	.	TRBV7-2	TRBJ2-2	TGTGCCAGCAGCTTAGGGGCCGGGGAGGGCCGGCGGACCGGGGAGCTGTTTTTT	CASSLGAGEGRRTGELFF
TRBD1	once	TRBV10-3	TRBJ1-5	TGTGCCATCAGCGGACAGGGGGCGGAGAATCAGCCCCAGCATTTT	CAISGQGAENQPQHF
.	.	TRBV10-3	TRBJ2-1	TGTGCCATCAGTGCCGGGGGTGCCTACAATGAGCAGTTCTTC	CAISAGGAYNEQFF
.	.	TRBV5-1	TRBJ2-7	TGCGCCAGCAGAGGAGAGGCCTACGAGCAGTACTTC	CASRGEAYEQYF
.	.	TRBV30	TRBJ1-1	TGTGCCTGGAGGAACGACAGGACCCAGGCTGAAGCTTTCTTT	CAWRNDRTQAEAFF
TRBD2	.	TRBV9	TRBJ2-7	TGTGCCAGCAGCGTAGGGAGTGGGGCTAGCGGAACCTACGAGCAGTACTTC	CASSVGSGASGTYEQYF
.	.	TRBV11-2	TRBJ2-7	TGTGCCAGCAGCTTTGGAGGATACGAGCAGTACTTC	CASSFGGYEQYF
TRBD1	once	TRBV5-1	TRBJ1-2	TGCGCCAGCAGCCCGGGACAGGGCTATGGCTACACCTTC	CASSPGQGYGYTF
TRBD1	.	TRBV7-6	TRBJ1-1	TGTGCCAGCAGCCTAAAGGGGGCAGACACTGAAGCTTTCTTT	CASSLKGADTEAFF
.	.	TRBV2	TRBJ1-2	TGTGCCAGCAGCGGGAATGGCTATGGCTACACCTTC	CASSGNGYGYTF
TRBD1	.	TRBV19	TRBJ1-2	TGTGCCAGTAGTATAGACCCCGACAGGGGGCCCACTCGAGGGGACTATGGCTACACCTTC	CASSIDPDRGPTRGDYGYTF
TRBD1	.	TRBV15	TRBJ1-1	TGTGCCACCAGCGGTCGGACAGGGGCTGAAGCTTTCTTT	CATSGRTGAEAFF
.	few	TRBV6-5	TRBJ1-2	TGTGCCAGCAGTTCCCCCCGGGACTCGCCTAACTATGGCTACACCTTC	CASSSPRDSPNYGYTF
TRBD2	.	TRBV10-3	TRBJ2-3	TGTGCCATCAGAGGACTAGCGGATTCAGATACGCAGTATTTT	CAIRGLADSDTQYF
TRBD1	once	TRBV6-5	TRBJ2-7	TGTGCCAGCAGTTACTCGAAGACAGGGGGCTACGAGCAGTACTTC	CASSYSKTGGYEQYF
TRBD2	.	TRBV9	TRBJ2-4	TGTGCCAGCAGCGTAGAAGCGGGGGAGTCGAGAAACATTCAGTACTTC	CASSVEAGESRNIQYF
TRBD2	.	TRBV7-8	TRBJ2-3	TGTGCCAGCAGCTTAGAAGCTAGCGGGGGGACCCATACGCAGTATTTT	CASSLEASGGTHTQYF
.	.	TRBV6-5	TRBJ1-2	TGTGCCAGCAGTTTCTCGGAGGGGCTCTATGGCTACACCTTC	CASSFSEGLYGYTF
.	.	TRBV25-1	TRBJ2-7	TGTGCCAGCAGTGCCGAAGGCGACTTTCCTACCTACTACGAGCAGTACTTC	CASSAEGDFPTYYEQYF
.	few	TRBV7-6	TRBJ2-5	TGTGCCAGCAGCTTAGCGGCGGAGCAGACCCAGTACTTC	CASSLAAEQTQYF
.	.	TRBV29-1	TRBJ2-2	TGCAGCGTTCTACTTGACAGGACCACCGGGGAGCTGCTTTTT	CSVLLDRTTGELLF
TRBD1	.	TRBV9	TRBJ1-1	TGTGCCAGCAGCCGGACAGGGCGTAGCACTGAAGCTTTCTTT	CASSRTGRSTEAFF
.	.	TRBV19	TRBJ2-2	TGTGCCAGTAGTATACGGGAAAACACCGGGGAGCTGTTTTTT	CASSIRENTGELFF
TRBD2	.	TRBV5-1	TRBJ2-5	TGCGCCAGCAGTTCGACTAGCGGGGACCCGGGGGAGACCCAGTACTTC	CASSSTSGDPGETQYF